This TCR beta chain was found in a study of PD-L1 blockade in urothelial cancer. The CDR3 extends over 14 amino acids. CDR1 is KGHSH, CDR2 LQKENI, per germline. Unmatched junction bases numbered 3, after V lost 3 bases and J lost 1 base. Synthetic spike-ins, TCR analog templates, were added into each PCR. The table came from immunoSEQ multiplex PCR; TCRdb's copy has only in-frame clones and leaves some out. Here the sample spans 53,000 or so clones, around 90% being singletons. Time point: peripheral blood 6 weeks after treatment start. V gene TRBV18 combines with J gene TRBJ2-7, with 7 bases lining up with TRBD1. The receptor comes from a man in his fifties or sixties with urothelial cancer. The specimen comprised PBMCs, sampled around atezolizumab (anti-PD-L1) treatment. CDR3 DNA sequence: TGTGCCAGCTCACCCTCGACAGGGTCCTACGAGCAGTACTTC. Translated, it gives CASSPSTGSYEQYF.